Presented here are 24 T cell receptor beta chains from one specimen sequenced in a study of shared clonotypes between healthy human individuals. TCRdb's table, derived via immunoSEQ multiplex PCR, lists solely in-frame clones and lacks some. The data show roughly 1,000,000 clones, about four fifths seen once. The sequenced sample consisted of memory CD4+ T cells from PBMCs. Subset specified: CD45RA-negative fraction. The receptor set was obtained from a man aged 18 to 30 in good health. Some clones in this sample may be carry-over from other donors' samples.

This clone has at least ten counts. The chain combines TRBV4-1 with TRBJ1-4; D is uncertain. This CDR3 contains 16 residues. Trimming cost V 4 bases and J 3 bases, with 15 bases left between them. Germline V lookup: CDR1 MGHRA, CDR2 YSYEKL. CDR3 residues: CASSPGRAVANEKLFF. The DNA for the CDR3 is TGCGCCAGCAGCCCTGGGAGGGCGGTTGCTAATGAAAAACTGTTTTTT.

This clone has only one observation. This may come from a read error, since a much larger clone is one base off. Other DNA variants within this sample encode the same CDR3. V and J are TRBV7-3 and TRBJ2-2; D is unclear. CDR1 and CDR2 (germline): SGHTA, FQGTGA. CDR3 size: 14 residues. Trimming pared 1 base from V and 1 base from J, leaving 4 bases between. For the CDR3, the DNA is TGTGCCAGCAGCTTAAGTTGGAACACCGGGGAGCTGTTTTTT. As protein: CASSLSWNTGELFF.

The J gene is TRBJ2-3, the V gene TRBV2, with TRBD2 identical over 10 bases. With 2 bases clipped from V and 5 bases from J, the junction kept 4 bases outside the gene matches. The CDR3 loop spans 15 amino acids. CDR1 and CDR2 (germline): SNHLY, FYNNEI. In DNA form, the CDR3 reads TGTGCCAGCAGTGAACTAGCGGGAGTGGGAGATACGCAGTATTTT. Encoded protein: CASSELAGVGDTQYF.

J is TRBJ2-1 and V is TRBV5-1; D is possibly TRBD2 (5 bases). This CDR3 spans 16 amino acids. Germline values: CDR1 SGHRS, CDR2 YFSETQ. V was cut by 6 bases and J by 2 bases, with 18 bases left in between. CDR3 bases: TGCGCCAGCACCTCATCCGGGATCGGGCCCTACAATGAGCAGTTCTTC. Its translation is CASTSSGIGPYNEQFF. The full variable domain, its missing parts supplied by reference TRBV5-1 and TRBJ2-1, is KAGVTQTPRYLIKTRGQQVTLSCSPISGHRSVSWYQQTPGQGLQFLFEYFSETQRNKGNFPGRFSGRQFSNSRSEMNVSTLELGDSALYLCASTSSGIGPYNEQFFGPGTRLTVL.

The V call is TRBV28, the J call TRBJ2-2; a weak D match, TRBD2 (5 bases). This CDR3 has 14 amino acids. Germline assignment: CDR1 MDHEN and CDR2 SYDVKM. Trimming took 7 bases from V and 4 from J, leaving 13 bases between them. This CDR3 reads CASKTGVLTGELFF. The CDR3 DNA reads as TGTGCCAGCAAGACCGGGGTTCTCACCGGGGAGCTGTTTTTT.

This chain joins TRBV11-2 and TRBJ1-4; TRBD1 matches at 8 bases. This CDR3 is 15 amino acids long. With V trimmed by 4 bases and J by 5 bases, 6 bases remained unmatched. Germline-derived CDR1 and CDR2 are SGHAT and FQNNGV. In DNA, the CDR3 is TGTGCCAGCAGCTCCAGGGGGCGGAGGAATGAAAAACTGTTTTTT. Translating it yields CASSSRGRRNEKLFF.

The V call is TRBV7-9, the J call TRBJ2-2; D is unresolved. V was shortened by 2 bases and J by 6 bases, with 10 bases between the two germline ends. The CDR3 runs 14 residues. Germline assignment: CDR1 SEHNR and CDR2 FQNEAQ (reference sequence). The CDR3 reads CASSLYATAGELFF. CDR3 DNA sequence: TGTGCCAGCAGCTTATATGCCACAGCCGGGGAGCTGTTTTTT.

This chain joins TRBV7-2 and TRBJ2-2, with D possibly TRBD2 on 6 matching bases. The CDR3 has 17 residues. The germline V and J ends were trimmed by 3 bases and 0 bases, with 14 bases remaining between them. CDR1 is SGHTA and CDR2 is FQGNSA in the germline V gene. The CDR3 DNA reads as TGTGCCAGCAGCTTCTCCCGGGAGAGTACGAACACCGGGGAGCTGTTTTTT. The encoded protein is CASSFSRESTNTGELFF.

V usage is TRBV15 and J usage is TRBJ2-7; D is perhaps TRBD2 (5 bases). CDR1 and CDR2 from the germline V gene are LNHNV and YYDKDF (reference sequence). This CDR3 region has 14 residues. V was shortened by 1 base and J by 2 bases, with 9 bases between the two germline ends. CDR3 sequence: CATSRGGVAYEQYF. In DNA form, the CDR3 reads TGTGCCACCAGCAGAGGGGGAGTGGCCTACGAGCAGTACTTC.

This clone appeared a few times. V is TRBV7-3 and J is TRBJ2-5; D could derive from TRBD1 or TRBD2 (6 bases each). The V and J ends lost 5 bases and 1 base respectively, with 17 bases between them. Germline V CDR1 and CDR2: SGHTA, FQGTGA. The CDR3 covers 16 residues. Written as DNA, the CDR3 is TGTGCCAGCAGCCCAGGGGCCGCTAGCGTCCAAGAGACCCAGTACTTC. Its protein product is CASSPGAASVQETQYF.

The genes are TRBV4-3 and TRBJ2-1; D may match TRBD1 or TRBD2 (5 bases each). The CDR3 consists of 15 residues. CDR1 LGHNA and CDR2 YSLEER come from the germline V gene. The V and J ends lost 4 bases and 4 bases respectively, with 14 bases between them. Here the CDR3 reads CASSPAGTRYNEQFF. CDR3 DNA sequence: TGCGCCAGCAGCCCGGCCGGGACGAGGTACAATGAGCAGTTCTTC.

This chain joins TRBV18 and TRBJ2-2; D call uncertain. CDR3 size: 15 residues. Per germline, CDR1 KGHSH and CDR2 LQKENI. V was shortened by 3 bases and J by 3 bases, with 11 bases between the two germline ends. The CDR3 DNA is TGTGCCAGCTCACCCCGACCCTCAGACACCGGGGAGCTGTTTTTT. As protein: CASSPRPSDTGELFF. The whole variable domain, filled in from reference TRBV18 and TRBJ2-2, reads NAGVMQNPRHLVRRRGQEARLRCSPMKGHSHVYWYRQLPEEGLKFMVYLQKENIIDESGMPKERFSAEFPKEGPSILRIQQVVRGDSAAYFCASSPRPSDTGELFFGEGSRLTVL.

As to this clone: This clone may be a read error of a much larger clone one base away. The chain carries TRBV13 and TRBJ1-5; 11 bases align to TRBD1. The germline V gene has CDR1 PRHDT and CDR2 FYEKMQ (reference sequence). This CDR3 has 16 amino acids. This chain's CDR3 is CASGLGRGQGVQPQHF. CDR3 in DNA: TGTGCCAGCGGCTTAGGCCGGGGACAGGGGGTTCAGCCCCAGCATTTT.

This clone was seen once. V and J are TRBV30 and TRBJ2-2; D not certain. Germline V gene sequence: CDR1 GTSNPN, CDR2 SVGIG (reference sequence). V lost 8 bases, J lost 5 bases, and 15 bases lay in between. The CDR3 totals 13 residues. The CDR3 DNA is TGTGCCGGCCATCGGGCCGCAACCGGGGAGCTGTTTTTT. The encoded protein is CAGHRAATGELFF.

The chain is built from TRBV28 and TRBJ1-2; D is uncertain. The CDR3 is 15 residues long. Trimming left V 5 bases short and J 5 bases short, with 18 bases between. The germline gives CDR1 MDHEN, CDR2 SYDVKM. Here the CDR3 DNA reads TGTGCCAGCAGTCTCCTCTTAGACCCATTGTATGGCTACACCTTC. The encoded protein is CASSLLLDPLYGYTF.

This clone has just a few counts. The sample has other DNA sequences that encode this CDR3 too. The J gene is TRBJ2-5, the V gene TRBV10-3; D is ambiguous. CDR1 is ENHRY and CDR2 is SYGVKD in the germline V gene. CDR3 length: 15 amino acids. V lost 0 bases, J lost 2 bases, and 10 bases lay in between. As DNA, the CDR3 is TGTGCCATCAGTGAGTCCGGCGGAGCTCAAGAGACCCAGTACTTC. It codes for CAISESGGAQETQYF.

The rearrangement joins TRBV28 to TRBJ2-6; no firm D call. The CDR3 loop spans 15 amino acids. Germline V CDR1 and CDR2: MDHEN, SYDVKM. Trimming stripped 3 bases from V and 2 bases from J, with 8 bases between. CDR3 sequence: CASSLESAGANVLTF. In DNA form, the CDR3 reads TGTGCCAGCAGTTTGGAATCAGCTGGGGCCAACGTCCTGACTTTC.

The V call is TRBV7-9, the J call TRBJ2-5; D is unclear. The end of the DNA aligns better with TRBJ2-7, so the J call may be wrong. The germline V gene has CDR1 SEHNR and CDR2 FQNEAQ (reference sequence). This CDR3 has 12 amino acids. The chain's CDR3 is CASSFSSYEQYF. DNA for the CDR3: TGTGCCAGCAGCTTCTCCTCCTACGAGCAGTACTTC.

V gene TRBV5-3 combines with J gene TRBJ2-5; 12 positions match TRBD2. TRBV5-3 is identified as an open reading frame with a role that is uncertain. V was clipped by 4 bases and J by 7 bases; unmatched bases: 11. This CDR3 region has 16 residues. In DNA, the CDR3 is TGTGCCAGAAGCCCGGGACTAGCGGGTGCACCCTGGACCCAGTACTTC. It codes for CARSPGLAGAPWTQYF.

The CDR3: CASVRAGTDYEQYF. As DNA, the CDR3 is TGTGCCAGCGTTCGAGCCGGGACAGACTACGAGCAGTACTTC. The chain uses TRBV5-6 and TRBJ2-7, with 7 positions matching TRBD1. CDR3 length equals 14 residues. CDR1 and CDR2 from the germline V gene are SGHDT and YYEEEE. With 7 bases clipped from V and 3 bases from J, the junction kept 10 bases outside the gene matches.

This clone came up once. The chain is built from TRBV7-9 and TRBJ2-1, with 7 bases identical to TRBD2. The germline CDR1 and CDR2 sequences are SEHNR and FQNEAQ (reference sequence). V was pared by 0 bases and J by 8 bases, with 4 bases of the junction left unmatched. The CDR3 contains 14 residues. CDR3 amino acids: CASSLAGGSDEQFF. The DNA of the CDR3 is TGTGCCAGCAGCTTAGCGGGAGGGTCGGATGAGCAGTTCTTC.

The chain carries TRBV7-9 and TRBJ1-2; TRBD1 aligns across 9 bases. CDR1 SEHNR and CDR2 FQNEAQ come from the germline V gene (reference sequence). There are 15 residues in the CDR3. J was trimmed by 6 bases and V by 5 bases; bases with no gene match: 10. CDR3 nucleotide sequence: TGTGCCAGCAGCCCCGCGGACAGGGGACCCGATGGCTACACCTTC. Its translation: CASSPADRGPDGYTF.

The V and J genes are TRBV29-1 and TRBJ2-3; 8 bases agree with TRBD1. Per the germline V gene, CDR1 is SQVTM and CDR2 is ANQGSEA. The CDR3 length is 17 residues. The junction had 12 bases not matched to a gene; V was cut back by 2 bases and J by 2 bases. The CDR3 protein is CSVERIRGGQATDTQYF. The CDR3 nucleotides are TGCAGCGTTGAAAGGATAAGAGGGGGACAGGCCACAGATACGCAGTATTTT.

The chain combines TRBV11-2 with TRBJ1-1; 7 bases map to TRBD1. Germline V CDR1 and CDR2: SGHAT, FQNNGV. Germline trimming cut 5 bases from V and 6 bases from J; bases unmatched to any gene: 9. This CDR3 region has 14 residues. The CDR3 coding sequence is TGTGCCAGCAGCCAGCAGACAGGGAGAGCTGAAGCTTTCTTT. This encodes CASSQQTGRAEAFF.